This is a list of T cell receptor beta chains from one sample in a study of spatial heterogeneity in lung cancer. Using its own MiXCR run on the 5' RACE reads, TCRdb lists one record per CDR3 protein. This table has tens of thousands of distinct CDR3 sequences, approximately 12% appearing once. The sample here was PBMCs, taken at surgery. Source of these receptors: a female donor with early-stage non-small cell lung cancer. Each CDR3 is given with its conserved first and last residue. Each record gives: CDR3 DNA, CDR3 protein, J gene, V gene, clone size, D gene. A D gene is named only where the DNA matches it firmly. For some rows the clone size is stated as once, few or many, or as a class when expanded; others skip it.

DNA: TGTGCCAGCAGCTCGGCGGGACGGGGCTACGAGCAGTACTTC; CDR3: CASSSAGRGYEQYF; J: TRBJ2-7; V: TRBV7-2; size: NA; D: NA
DNA: TGTGCCAGTAGCCTTGGTTGGAACACCATATATTTT; CDR3: CASSLGWNTIYF; J: TRBJ1-3; V: TRBV19; size: NA; D: NA
DNA: TGCAGTGGGGCAGAGGTTGAAGCTTTCTTT; CDR3: CSGAEVEAFF; J: TRBJ1-1; V: TRBV20-1; size: few; D: NA
DNA: TGTGCCAGCAGCCAGACATTATACAATGAGCAGTTCTTC; CDR3: CASSQTLYNEQFF; J: TRBJ2-1; V: TRBV14; size: NA; D: NA
DNA: TGTGCCAGCAGCTTAGCGCAGAGCTACGAGCAGTACTTC; CDR3: CASSLAQSYEQYF; J: TRBJ2-7; V: TRBV7-2; size: NA; D: NA
DNA: TGTGCCAGCAGCGCGGCGGGAGGGGACACTGAAGCTTTCTTT; CDR3: CASSAAGGDTEAFF; J: TRBJ1-1; V: TRBV9; size: NA; D: NA
DNA: TGTGCCATCCCCTCCCAAACTGGCTCCTATAATTCACCCCTCCACTTT; CDR3: CAIPSQTGSYNSPLHF; J: TRBJ1-6; V: TRBV7-2; size: NA; D: NA
DNA: TGCGCCAGCAGCTTACGGCCAAGTTACAATGAGCAGTTCTTC; CDR3: CASSLRPSYNEQFF; J: TRBJ2-1; V: TRBV5-1; size: NA; D: NA
DNA: TGTGCCAGCTCACCACAAGGGGGGAATGAGCAGTTCTTC; CDR3: CASSPQGGNEQFF; J: TRBJ2-1; V: TRBV18; size: NA; D: NA
DNA: TGCGCCAGCACCAATGACGCAATCACGGGAGGGGACACTGAAGCTTTCTTT; CDR3: CASTNDAITGGDTEAFF; J: TRBJ1-1; V: TRBV5-1; size: NA; D: NA
DNA: TGTGCCAGCAGCCAAGACAGGGCCCCCTACAATGAGCAGTTCTTC; CDR3: CASSQDRAPYNEQFF; J: TRBJ2-1; V: TRBV3-1; size: many; D: NA
DNA: TGCAGCGCCAACGCGCTAGCGGGGGGGTGGAATGAGCAGTTCTTC; CDR3: CSANALAGGWNEQFF; J: TRBJ2-1; V: TRBV29-1; size: few; D: TRBD2
DNA: TGTGCCAGCAGCTTAAGGACAGGGGGCAAGAGCTCCTATAATTCACCCCTCCACTTT; CDR3: CASSLRTGGKSSYNSPLHF; J: TRBJ1-6; V: TRBV7-2; size: NA; D: TRBD1
DNA: TGTGCCAGCAGCTTAGGGCTAGCGGGGTATGAGCAGTTCTTC; CDR3: CASSLGLAGYEQFF; J: TRBJ2-1; V: TRBV7-8; size: few; D: TRBD2
DNA: TGCGCCAGCAGCCAAGTCCAGGGAATTCAGCCCCAGCATTTT; CDR3: CASSQVQGIQPQHF; J: TRBJ1-5; V: TRBV4-1; size: many; D: NA
DNA: TGTGCCAGCAGAGGGGACGGAATAAACATTCAGTACTTC; CDR3: CASRGDGINIQYF; J: TRBJ2-4; V: TRBV2; size: NA; D: NA
DNA: TGTGCCAGCAGCTTAGCCGTCCTAGCGGGGACAACCGGGGAGCTGTTTTTT; CDR3: CASSLAVLAGTTGELFF; J: TRBJ2-2; V: TRBV7-2; size: few; D: TRBD2
DNA: TGTGCCAGCAGCCTCTACACCTTC; CDR3: CASSLYTF; J: TRBJ1-2; V: TRBV12-3/TRBV12-4; size: few; D: NA
DNA: TGTGCCAGCCAATATCCGCCCAGCACAGATACGCAGTATTTT; CDR3: CASQYPPSTDTQYF; J: TRBJ2-3; V: TRBV7-6; size: few; D: NA
DNA: TGTGCCAGCAGACTGACTAGCTTGAGCTCCTACGAGCAGTACTTC; CDR3: CASRLTSLSSYEQYF; J: TRBJ2-7; V: TRBV6-5; size: many; D: TRBD2
DNA: TGTGCCAGCAGTACGGACGGGACTGTGGAATACGAGCAGTACTTC; CDR3: CASSTDGTVEYEQYF; J: TRBJ2-7; V: TRBV6-5; size: NA; D: NA
DNA: TGTGCCAGCAGCGACGGGTACAATGAGCAGTTCTTC; CDR3: CASSDGYNEQFF; J: TRBJ2-1; V: TRBV5-6; size: many; D: NA
DNA: TGCAGTGCCTCCTGGCCACGGGCGAGGGAGACCCAGTACTTC; CDR3: CSASWPRARETQYF; J: TRBJ2-5; V: TRBV20-1; size: NA; D: NA